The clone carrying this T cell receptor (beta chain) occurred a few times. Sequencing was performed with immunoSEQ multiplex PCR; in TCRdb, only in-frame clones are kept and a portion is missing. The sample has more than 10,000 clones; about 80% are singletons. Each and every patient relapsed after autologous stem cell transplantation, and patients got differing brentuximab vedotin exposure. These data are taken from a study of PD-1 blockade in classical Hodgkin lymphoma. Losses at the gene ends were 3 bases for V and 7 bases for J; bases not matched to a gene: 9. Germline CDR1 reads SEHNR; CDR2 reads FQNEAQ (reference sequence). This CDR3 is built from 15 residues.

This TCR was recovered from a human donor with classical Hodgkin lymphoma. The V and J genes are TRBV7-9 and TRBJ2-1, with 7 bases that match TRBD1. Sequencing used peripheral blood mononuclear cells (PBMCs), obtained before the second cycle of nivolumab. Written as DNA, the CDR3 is TGTGCCAGCAGCTTGACAGGGTTTGGAGAGAATGAGCAGTTCTTC. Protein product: CASSLTGFGENEQFF.